This T cell receptor beta chain derives from a study of shared clonotypes between healthy human individuals. V lost 2 bases and J 4 bases, leaving 8 bases between the germline ends. The germline gives CDR1 MNHNY, CDR2 SVGAGI (reference sequence). The CDR3 runs 13 residues. Each subset's genomic DNA was shared equally among a number of immunoSEQ plates. Using immunoSEQ multiplex PCR, the repertoire was profiled, and TCRdb retains in-frame clones only, with some absent. The sample has just over 2,000,000 clones, roughly 94% seen once. Study-wide results and caveats: Only blood samples were collected, and tissue repertoires likely differ.

A remark on this clone: Its antigen is not identified.

The sequenced sample was naive CD4+ T cells sorted from blood. The subset: CD45RA+ positively selected. This chain joins TRBV6-6 and TRBJ1-2; D unclear. The source is a man younger than 35 in good health. CDR3 protein: CASSYSLSYGYTF. The DNA for the CDR3 is TGTGCCAGCAGTTACAGTCTCAGCTATGGCTACACCTTC.